This T cell receptor (beta chain) was documented in a study of Tregs in tolerant kidney transplant recipients. In regard to this clone: The antigen is unknown. The sequenced fragment ends 3 residues before the CDR3 boundary, so the rest is inferred from the germline J gene.

The germline V gene has CDR1 SGHAT and CDR2 FQNNGV. The CDR3 covers 13 residues. The V end lost 7 bases, the J end lost 4 bases, and 13 bases lay between the germline ends. Study-wide results and caveats: Donor-specific Treg expansion exceeded global Treg expansion in tolerant patients, suggesting antigen drive. The small number of patients limits these findings pending further validation. For some patients, primers changed over time, blocking nucleotide-level comparison.

TCRdb's table, derived via immunoSEQ multiplex PCR, lists solely in-frame clones and lacks some. In all, the sample yields about 14,000 clones. Recipients received nonmyeloablative bone marrow transplants from related graft donors, with transient mixed chimerism. Thawed PBMCs were FACS-sorted into unstimulated CD4+CD25+CD127- regulatory T cells, CD4+CD25- non-regulatory cells, CD4 and CD8 cells. This TCR derives from a human patient who received a combined kidney and bone marrow transplant. Some T cells may have originated in the graft donor. The material sequenced was CD8+ T cells from blood (PBMCs), taken 6 months after the transplant. The gene calls are TRBV11-2 and TRBJ1-1; no firm D call. CDR3 amino acids: CASTRRPGTEAFF. The sequenced CDR3 bases are TGTGCCAGCACCCGGAGGCCGGGCACTGAA.